The sequence of this T cell receptor beta chain was determined in a study of blood T cells in healthy people across ages. The CDR3 consists of 17 residues. Germline V gene sequence: CDR1 SGHRS, CDR2 YFSETQ. J was trimmed by 8 bases and V by 3 bases; bases with no gene match: 19. As to this clonotype: Its target is unknown.

Alongside a J-beta primer mix, a sample-barcoded 5' primer served in a second PCR lasting about 7 to 12 cycles. TCRdb processed the 5' RACE reads anew with MiXCR; each CDR3 protein has one entry. The data show around 1,600,000 distinct CDR3 sequences, 35% to 45% seen once. Study-level points and caveats: It was held that diversity estimates obtained from one million T cells represented underestimates.

This TCR came from a young woman in good health. V and J are TRBV5-1 and TRBJ1-2; 7 bases are a match to TRBD1. Material for sequencing was blood. The CDR3 coding sequence is TGCGCCAGCAGCTCAACCGCCCATGTCGGACAGGCCTGGGGCTACACCTTC. Translation gives CASSSTAHVGQAWGYTF. Full variable domain (remainder filled in from reference TRBV5-1 and TRBJ1-2): KAGVTQTPRYLIKTRGQQVTLSCSPISGHRSVSWYQQTPGQGLQFLFEYFSETQRNKGNFPGRFSGRQFSNSRSEMNVSTLELGDSALYLCASSSTAHVGQAWGYTFGSGTRLTVV.